One T cell receptor beta chain is described in this entry. This clonotype came up many times. It has no known antigen specificity. Per-nucleotide qualities are absent, and no much larger clonotype sits a single base away. The method behind the library was PCR. These reads were obtained on an Illumina HiSeq 2500. To normalize quantification of the TCRbeta repertoire, the TCR libraries were built with molecular barcoding that relied on unique molecular identifiers. The public reads were reanalyzed by TCRdb: fastp trimming at Q25, MiXCR alignment, in-frame beta chains only. CDR3 protein duplicates are merged, each entry listing the most common genes and DNA. Across this sample there are approximately 290,000 distinct CDR3 sequences, with 11% seen only once. The biggest ten clones account for 20% to 25% of the sample. This record comes from a study of T-cell reconstitution after alpha-beta-depleted transplantation in children (dated by TCRdb to the mid-2010s). Turning to the overall study: T-cell immune reconstitution after TCRalphabeta/CD19-depleted allogeneic hematopoietic cell transplantation in children was quantitatively tracked in the study by means of TCR repertoire profiling.

The treatment or condition label of this sample denotes: allogeneic hematopoietic cell transplantation with graft depleted of TCRalphabeta T cells and CD19 B cells. The children who served as transplant recipients had been given grafts of TCRalphabeta/CD19-depleted allogeneic hematopoietic cells. The paper's findings and limits, for the study overall: In some patients, the high TCRbeta diversity seen at day 60 was put down to recipient T cells and intrathymic progenitors that had survived conditioning. Over subsequent months, a decline in hyperexpanded clone frequencies was noted, and after one year, T-cell counts and TCRbeta diversity were mostly ascribed to newly produced T cells. Apparently early alphabetaT-cell count recovery about two months after transplant reportedly relied on only several hundred rapidly expanded clones derived from non-depleted graft cells.

The germline V gene specifies SGDLS as CDR1 and YYNGEE as CDR2. The germline V end is reduced by 1 base and the J end by 1 base; junction bases left unmatched: 5. The cysteine opens and the phenylalanine closes a CDR3 of 17 amino acids. Only CDR3 DNA remains: 51 bases, in frame from the first base. The sequenced sample was peripheral blood, obtained 180 days after TCRalphabeta/CD19-depleted stem cell transplant. The receptor chain draws on TRBV9 and TRBJ2-6; 7 nucleotides in the junction match TRBD1. This clonotype was sampled from a male patient under 10 years old who had a stem cell transplant for chronic granulomatous disease, so the T cells may come from the graft donor. The bases read TGTGCCAGCAGCGTACACCTCAGGGGGTCTGGGGCCAACGTCCTGACTTTC. Its product reads: CASSVHLRGSGANVLTF.